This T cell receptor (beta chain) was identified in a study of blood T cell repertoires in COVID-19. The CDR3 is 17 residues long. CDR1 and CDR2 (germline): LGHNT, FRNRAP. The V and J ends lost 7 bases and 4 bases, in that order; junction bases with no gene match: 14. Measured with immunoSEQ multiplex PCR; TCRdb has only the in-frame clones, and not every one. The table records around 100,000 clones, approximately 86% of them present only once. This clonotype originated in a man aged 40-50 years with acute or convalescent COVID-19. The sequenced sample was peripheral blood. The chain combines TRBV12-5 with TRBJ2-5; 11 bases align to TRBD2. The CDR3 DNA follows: TGTGCTAGTGCCTCAAGACTAGCGGGGAATGCCTTAGAGACCCAGTACTTC. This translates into CASASRLAGNALETQYF.